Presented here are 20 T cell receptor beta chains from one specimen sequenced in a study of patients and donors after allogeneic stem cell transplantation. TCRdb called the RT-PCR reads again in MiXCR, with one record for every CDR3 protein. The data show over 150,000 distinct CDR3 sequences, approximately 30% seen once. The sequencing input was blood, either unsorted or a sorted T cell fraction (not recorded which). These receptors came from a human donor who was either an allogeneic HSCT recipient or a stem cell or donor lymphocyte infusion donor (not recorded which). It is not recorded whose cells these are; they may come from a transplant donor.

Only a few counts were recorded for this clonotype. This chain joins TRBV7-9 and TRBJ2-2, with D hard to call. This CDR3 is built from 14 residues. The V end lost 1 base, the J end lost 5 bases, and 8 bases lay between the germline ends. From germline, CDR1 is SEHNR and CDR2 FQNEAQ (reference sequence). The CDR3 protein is CASSLVDRTGELFF. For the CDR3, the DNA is TGTGCCAGCAGCTTAGTGGACCGAACCGGGGAGCTGTTTTTT.

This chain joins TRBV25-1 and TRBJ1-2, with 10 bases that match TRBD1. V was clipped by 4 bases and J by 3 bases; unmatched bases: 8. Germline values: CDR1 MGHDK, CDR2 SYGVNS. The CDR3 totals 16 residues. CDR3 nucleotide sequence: TGTGCCAGCAGTGGGCCTCCCGGACAGGGGGACTATGGCTACACCTTC. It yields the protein CASSGPPGQGDYGYTF.

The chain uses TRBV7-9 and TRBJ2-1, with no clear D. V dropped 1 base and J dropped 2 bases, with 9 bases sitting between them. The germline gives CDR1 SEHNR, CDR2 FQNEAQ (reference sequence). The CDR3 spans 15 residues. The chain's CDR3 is CASSLVAYAYNEQFF. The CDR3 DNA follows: TGTGCCAGCAGCTTAGTGGCGTATGCCTACAATGAGCAGTTCTTC.

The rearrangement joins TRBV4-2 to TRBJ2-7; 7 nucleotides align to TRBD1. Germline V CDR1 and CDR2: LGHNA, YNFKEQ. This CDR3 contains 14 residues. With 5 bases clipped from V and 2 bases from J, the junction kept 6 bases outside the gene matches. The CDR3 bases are TGTGCCAGCAGCGCCCGGGACAGTACCTACGAGCAGTACTTC. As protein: CASSARDSTYEQYF.

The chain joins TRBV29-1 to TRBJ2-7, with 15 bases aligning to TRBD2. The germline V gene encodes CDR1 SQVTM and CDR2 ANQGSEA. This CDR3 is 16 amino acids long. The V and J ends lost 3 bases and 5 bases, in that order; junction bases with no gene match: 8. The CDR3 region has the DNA TGCAGCGTTGACTCGGGACTAGCGGGAGGAACGGACGAGCAGTACTTC. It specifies CSVDSGLAGGTDEQYF.

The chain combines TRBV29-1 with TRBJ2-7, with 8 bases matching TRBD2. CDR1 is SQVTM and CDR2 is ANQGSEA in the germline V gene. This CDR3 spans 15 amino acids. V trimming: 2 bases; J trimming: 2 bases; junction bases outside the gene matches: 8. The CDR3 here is CSVETGGVGPYEQYF. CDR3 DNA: TGCAGCGTTGAAACGGGGGGGGTCGGCCCCTACGAGCAGTACTTC.

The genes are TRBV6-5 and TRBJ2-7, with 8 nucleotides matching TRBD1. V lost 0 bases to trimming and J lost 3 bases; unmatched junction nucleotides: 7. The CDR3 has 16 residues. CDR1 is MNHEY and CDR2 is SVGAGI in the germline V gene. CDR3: CASSYSPSDRVYEQYF. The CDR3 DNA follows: TGTGCCAGCAGTTACTCCCCTTCGGACAGGGTCTACGAGCAGTACTTC.

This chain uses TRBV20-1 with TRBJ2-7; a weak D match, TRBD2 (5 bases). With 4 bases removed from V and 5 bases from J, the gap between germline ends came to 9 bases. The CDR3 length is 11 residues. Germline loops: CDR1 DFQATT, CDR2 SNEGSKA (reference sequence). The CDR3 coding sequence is TGCAGTGCTAAGGGAGTTAACGAGCAGTACTTC. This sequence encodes CSAKGVNEQYF.

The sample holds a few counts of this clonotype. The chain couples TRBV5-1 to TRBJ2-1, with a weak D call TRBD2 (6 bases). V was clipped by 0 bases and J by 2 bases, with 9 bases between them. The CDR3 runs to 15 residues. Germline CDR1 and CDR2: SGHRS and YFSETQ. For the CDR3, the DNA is TGCGCCAGCAGCTTGGAGGTAGCGGCCTACAATGAGCAGTTCTTC. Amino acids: CASSLEVAAYNEQFF.

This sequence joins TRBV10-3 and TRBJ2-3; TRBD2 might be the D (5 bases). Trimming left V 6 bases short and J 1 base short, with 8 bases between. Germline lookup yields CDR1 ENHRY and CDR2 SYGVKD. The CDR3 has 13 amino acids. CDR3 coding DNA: TGTGCCATCAGAGGTAGCGGCACAGATACGCAGTATTTT. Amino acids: CAIRGSGTDTQYF.

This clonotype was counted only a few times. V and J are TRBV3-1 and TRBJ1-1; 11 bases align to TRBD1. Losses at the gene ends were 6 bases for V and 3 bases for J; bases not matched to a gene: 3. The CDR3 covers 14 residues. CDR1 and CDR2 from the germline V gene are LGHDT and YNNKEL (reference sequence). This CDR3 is CASRDRGLYTEAFF. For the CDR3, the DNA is TGTGCCAGCAGGGACAGGGGGCTGTACACTGAAGCTTTCTTT. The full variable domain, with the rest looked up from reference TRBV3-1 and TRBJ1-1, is DTAVSQTPKYLVTQMGNDKSIKCEQNLGHDTMYWYKQDSKKFLKIMFSYNNKELIINETVPNRFSPKSPDKAHLNLHINSLELGDSAVYFCASRDRGLYTEAFFGQGTRLTVV.

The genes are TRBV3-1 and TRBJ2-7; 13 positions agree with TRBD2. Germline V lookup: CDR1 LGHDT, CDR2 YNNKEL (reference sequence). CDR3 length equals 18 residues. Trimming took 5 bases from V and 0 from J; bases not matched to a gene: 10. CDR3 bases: TGTGCCAGCAGCAACAGACTAGCGGGAGGTTGGGGCTCCTACGAGCAGTACTTC. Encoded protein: CASSNRLAGGWGSYEQYF.

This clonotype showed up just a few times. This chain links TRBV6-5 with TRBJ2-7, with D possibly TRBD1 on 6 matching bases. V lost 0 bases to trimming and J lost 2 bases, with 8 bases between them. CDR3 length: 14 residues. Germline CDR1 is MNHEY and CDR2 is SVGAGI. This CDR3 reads CASSYSAGAYEQYF. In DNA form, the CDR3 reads TGTGCCAGCAGTTACTCGGCAGGGGCCTACGAGCAGTACTTC.

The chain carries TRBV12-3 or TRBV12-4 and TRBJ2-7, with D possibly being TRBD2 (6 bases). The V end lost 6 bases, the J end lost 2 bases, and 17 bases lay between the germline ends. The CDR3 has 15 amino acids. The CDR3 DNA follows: TGTGCCAGCAGACTGTCGGCGGGACTGGCCTACGAGCAGTACTTC. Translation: CASRLSAGLAYEQYF.

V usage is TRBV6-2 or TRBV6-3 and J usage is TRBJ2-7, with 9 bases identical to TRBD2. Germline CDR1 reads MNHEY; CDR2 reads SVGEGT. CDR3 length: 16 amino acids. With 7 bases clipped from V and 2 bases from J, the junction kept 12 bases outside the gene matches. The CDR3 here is CASTHLGLAYAYEQYF. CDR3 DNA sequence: TGTGCCAGCACCCATCTGGGACTAGCCTACGCCTACGAGCAGTACTTC.

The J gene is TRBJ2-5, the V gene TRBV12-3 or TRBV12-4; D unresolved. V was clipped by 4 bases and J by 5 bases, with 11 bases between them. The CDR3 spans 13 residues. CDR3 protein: CASSYVGLETQYF. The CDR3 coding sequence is TGTGCCAGCAGTTACGTAGGGCTTGAGACCCAGTACTTC.

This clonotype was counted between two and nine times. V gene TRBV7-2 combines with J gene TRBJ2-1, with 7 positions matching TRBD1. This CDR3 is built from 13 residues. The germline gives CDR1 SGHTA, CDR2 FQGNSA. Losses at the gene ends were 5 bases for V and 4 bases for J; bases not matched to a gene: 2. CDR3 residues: CASSLDRYNEQFF. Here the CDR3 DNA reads TGTGCCAGCAGCCTGGACAGGTACAATGAGCAGTTCTTC.

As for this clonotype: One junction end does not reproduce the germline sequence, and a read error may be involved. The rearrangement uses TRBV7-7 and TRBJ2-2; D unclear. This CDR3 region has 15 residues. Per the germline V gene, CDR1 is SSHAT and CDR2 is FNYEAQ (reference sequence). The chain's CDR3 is CASSLLGFGTGELFF. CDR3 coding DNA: TGTGCTAGCAGCTTACTGGGATTTGGCACCGGGGAGCTGTTTTTT.

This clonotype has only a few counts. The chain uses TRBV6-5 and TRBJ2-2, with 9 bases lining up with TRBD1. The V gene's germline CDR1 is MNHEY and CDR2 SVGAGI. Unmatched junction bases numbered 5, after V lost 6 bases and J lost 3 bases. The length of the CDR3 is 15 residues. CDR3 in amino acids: CASSPGQGYTGELFF. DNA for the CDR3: TGTGCCAGCAGCCCGGGACAGGGATACACCGGGGAGCTGTTTTTT.

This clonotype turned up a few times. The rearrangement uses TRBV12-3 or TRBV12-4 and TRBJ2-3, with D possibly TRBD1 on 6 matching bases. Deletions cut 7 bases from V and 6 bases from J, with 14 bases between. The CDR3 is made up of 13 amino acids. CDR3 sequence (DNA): TGTGCCAGCAACAGGGATGTAGCGGATACGCAGTATTTT. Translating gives CASNRDVADTQYF.